A single sample gave rise to the 9 T cell receptor beta chains below, sequenced in a study of T-cell memory formation after mild COVID-19. TCRdb independently ran MiXCR on the 5' RACE reads; one entry per CDR3 protein. The repertoire consists of roughly 250,000 distinct CDR3 sequences, with about 17% occurring once and the leading ten covering around 3.7%. Source material: PBMCs or a T cell subset sorted from them (not recorded which). The receptors stem from a man in his late teens or twenties who had mild COVID-19 (a few samples of this study predate the infection). Cell type and time point are not known.

A few counts support this clonotype. The gene calls are TRBV20-1 and TRBJ2-3; either TRBD1 or TRBD2 may fit D (5 bases each). The CDR3 totals 14 residues. V was shortened by 4 bases and J by 1 base, with 12 bases between the two germline ends. CDR1 is DFQATT, CDR2 SNEGSKA, per germline (reference sequence). In nucleotides, the CDR3 is TGCAGTGCTACTAACGGGGCAGGCACAGATACGCAGTATTTT. It specifies CSATNGAGTDTQYF.

This clonotype was picked up a small number of times. The gene calls are TRBV28 and TRBJ2-7; D unclear. The CDR3 loop spans 14 amino acids. Germline V gene data show CDR1 as MDHEN and CDR2 as SYDVKM. V was shortened by 5 bases and J by 2 bases, with 13 bases between the two germline ends. CDR3 sequence (DNA): TGTGCCAGCAGTACACCGTACCGGACCTACGAGCAGTACGTC. This gives the protein CASSTPYRTYEQYV.

The sample holds a few counts of this clonotype. The junction departs from germline at one end; a sequencing error may be responsible. This chain uses TRBV10-3 with TRBJ1-1; D is ambiguous. Germline values: CDR1 ENHRY, CDR2 SYGVKD. The CDR3 consists of 13 residues. This CDR3 reads CAISDTLNTEAFF. The DNA of the CDR3 is TGTGCCATAAGTGATACCCTGAACACTGAAGCTTTCTTT.

This clonotype was counted at least ten times. The CDR3 nucleotides are TGTGCCAGCTCACGGGACCGCTCCTACAATGAGCAGTTCTTC. Its translation is CASSRDRSYNEQFF. This chain uses TRBV18 with TRBJ2-1; D tentatively fits TRBD1 or TRBD2 (5 bases each). With 4 bases removed from V and 0 bases from J, the gap between germline ends came to 7 bases. The CDR3 contains 14 residues. Germline assignment: CDR1 KGHSH and CDR2 LQKENI. Together with reference TRBV18 and TRBJ2-1, the CDR3 gives the full variable domain: NAGVMQNPRHLVRRRGQEARLRCSPMKGHSHVYWYRQLPEEGLKFMVYLQKENIIDESGMPKERFSAEFPKEGPSILRIQQVVRGDSAAYFCASSRDRSYNEQFFGPGTRLTVL.

This clonotype was seen a handful of times. The chain couples TRBV6-5 to TRBJ2-2; D is perhaps TRBD2 (6 bases). CDR1 and CDR2 from the germline V gene are MNHEY and SVGAGI. This CDR3 is 15 amino acids long. V was cut by 0 bases and J by 6 bases, with 11 bases left in between. This chain's CDR3 is CASSYSYGTPGELFF. CDR3 in DNA: TGTGCCAGCAGTTACTCGTATGGGACTCCCGGGGAGCTGTTTTTT.

This chain uses TRBV19 with TRBJ2-7; possible D gene TRBD1, 6 bases. Germline V CDR1 and CDR2: LNHDA, SQIVND (reference sequence). There are 13 residues in the CDR3. Between the trimmed V and J ends, which lost 5 bases and 5 bases, there was a span of 13 bases. The CDR3 nucleotides are TGTGCCAGTAGTTTGGGGGCTTTCGACGAGCAGTACTTC. This encodes CASSLGAFDEQYF.

This clonotype occurred a few times. The gene calls are TRBV5-1 and TRBJ2-1; D is possibly TRBD1 (6 bases). Germline V gene data show CDR1 as SGHRS and CDR2 as YFSETQ. Trimming took off 5 bases at V and 3 bases at J, with 18 bases between the two ends. The CDR3 loop spans 16 amino acids. CDR3 bases: TGCGCCAGCAGTCAGACAGGCCCAGGCCTCTACAATGAGCAGTTCTTC. Amino acid sequence: CASSQTGPGLYNEQFF.

This clonotype was picked up a small number of times. The chain employs TRBV6-1 and TRBJ2-6; unclear D gene. CDR3 length equals 14 residues. CDR1 and CDR2 from the germline V gene are MNHNS and SASEGT. The ends were cut back, 8 bases at V and 0 bases at J, with 8 bases in the middle. The CDR3 DNA follows: TGTGCCAGCCTTACGGGCTCTGGGGCCAACGTCCTGACTTTC. Its protein product is CASLTGSGANVLTF.

The chain employs TRBV5-4 and TRBJ1-4, with 9 bases matching TRBD1. Germline lookup yields CDR1 SGHNT and CDR2 YYREEE (reference sequence). The CDR3 runs 15 residues. The V and J ends lost 4 bases and 7 bases, in that order; junction bases with no gene match: 8. CDR3 residues: CASSVAGQGSEKLFF. The CDR3 DNA sequence: TGTGCCAGCAGCGTTGCGGGACAGGGTAGTGAAAAACTGTTTTTT. The variable domain in full, completed from reference TRBV5-4 and TRBJ1-4, reads ETGVTQSPTHLIKTRGQQVTLRCSSQSGHNTVSWYQQALGQGPQFIFQYYREEENGRGNFPPRFSGLQFPNYSSELNVNALELDDSALYLCASSVAGQGSEKLFFGSGTQLSVL.